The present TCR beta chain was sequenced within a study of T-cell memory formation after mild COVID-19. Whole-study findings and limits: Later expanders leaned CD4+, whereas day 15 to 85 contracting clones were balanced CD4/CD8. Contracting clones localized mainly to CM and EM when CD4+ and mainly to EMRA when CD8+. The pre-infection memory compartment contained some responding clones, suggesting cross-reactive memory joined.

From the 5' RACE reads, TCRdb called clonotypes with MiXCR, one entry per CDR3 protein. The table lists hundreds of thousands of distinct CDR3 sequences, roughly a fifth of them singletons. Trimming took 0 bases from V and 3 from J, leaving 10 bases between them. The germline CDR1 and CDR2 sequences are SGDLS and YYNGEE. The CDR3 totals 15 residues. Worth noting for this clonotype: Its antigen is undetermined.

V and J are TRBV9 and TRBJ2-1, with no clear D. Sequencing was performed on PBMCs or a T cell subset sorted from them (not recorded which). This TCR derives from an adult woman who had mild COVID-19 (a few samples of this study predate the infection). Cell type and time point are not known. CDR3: CASSVDWEVYNEQFF. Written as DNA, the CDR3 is TGTGCCAGCAGCGTAGATTGGGAAGTCTACAATGAGCAGTTCTTC.